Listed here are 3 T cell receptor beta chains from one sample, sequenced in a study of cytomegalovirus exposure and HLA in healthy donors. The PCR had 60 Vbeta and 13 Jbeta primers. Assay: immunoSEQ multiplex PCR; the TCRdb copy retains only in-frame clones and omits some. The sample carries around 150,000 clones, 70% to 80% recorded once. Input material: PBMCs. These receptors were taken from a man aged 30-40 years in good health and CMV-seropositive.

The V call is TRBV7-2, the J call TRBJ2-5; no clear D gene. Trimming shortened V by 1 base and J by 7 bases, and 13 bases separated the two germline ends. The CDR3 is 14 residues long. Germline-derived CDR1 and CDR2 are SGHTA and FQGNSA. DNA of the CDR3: TGTGCCAGCAGCTTAGAGATCGTTGCAGGGACCCAGTACTTC. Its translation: CASSLEIVAGTQYF.

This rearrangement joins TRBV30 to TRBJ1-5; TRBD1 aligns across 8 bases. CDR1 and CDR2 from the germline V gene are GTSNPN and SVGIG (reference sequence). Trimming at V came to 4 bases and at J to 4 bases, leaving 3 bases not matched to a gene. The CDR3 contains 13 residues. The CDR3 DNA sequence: TGTGCCTGGACACAGGGGGTAAATCAGCCCCAGCATTTT. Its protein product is CAWTQGVNQPQHF.

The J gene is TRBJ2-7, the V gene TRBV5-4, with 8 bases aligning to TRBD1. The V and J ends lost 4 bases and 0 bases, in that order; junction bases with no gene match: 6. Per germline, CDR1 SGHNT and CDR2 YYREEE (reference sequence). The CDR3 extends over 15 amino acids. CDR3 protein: CASSLPTGASYEQYF. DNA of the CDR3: TGTGCCAGCAGCCTTCCGACAGGGGCCTCCTACGAGCAGTACTTC.